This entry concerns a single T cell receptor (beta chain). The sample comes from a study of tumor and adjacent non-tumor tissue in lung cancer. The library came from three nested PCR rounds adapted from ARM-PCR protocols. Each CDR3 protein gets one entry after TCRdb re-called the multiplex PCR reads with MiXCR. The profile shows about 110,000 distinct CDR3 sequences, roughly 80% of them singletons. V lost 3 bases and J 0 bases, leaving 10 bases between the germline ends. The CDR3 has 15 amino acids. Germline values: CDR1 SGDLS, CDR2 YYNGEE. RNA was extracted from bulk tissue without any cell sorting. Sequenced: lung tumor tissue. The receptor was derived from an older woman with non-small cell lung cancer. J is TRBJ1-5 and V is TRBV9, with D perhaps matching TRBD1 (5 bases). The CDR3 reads CASSEGHISNQPQHF. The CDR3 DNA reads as TGTGCCAGCAGCGAAGGACATATTAGCAATCAGCCCCAGCATTTT.